This TCR beta chain was identified in a study of T cells in Graves' hyperthyroidism and ophthalmopathy. At the level of the study: Blood was drawn when the patient was first diagnosed and still untreated.

RNA transcripts gave rise to amplified TCR beta CDR3 regions. First-round RT-PCR with HTBI primers amplified the TCR CDR3 region. Via MiXCR, TCRdb re-called the multiplex PCR reads, giving one row per CDR3 protein. In the table there are 600,000 or so distinct CDR3 sequences, about 14% of which are singletons. The study, taken as a whole, reports: Ophthalmopathy, as predicted by the model, came a median 6.5 months after the prediction. Classification by a 13 V-J model distinguished ophthalmopathy from stable hyperthyroidism.

Many counts were recorded for this clonotype. As yet, its antigen is unknown. CDR1 MDHEN and CDR2 SYDVKM come from the germline V gene. The J segment lost 0 bases and the V segment lost 3 bases, leaving 6 bases of the junction unmatched. The CDR3 extends over 16 amino acids. The source is a woman between 50 and 59 years old with Graves' ophthalmopathy. The material sequenced was blood. This chain links TRBV28 with TRBJ2-3; 7 bases are shared with TRBD2. CDR3 sequence (DNA): TGTGCCAGCAGTTTGTGGCTAGCGGCTAGCACAGATACGCAGTATTTT. Translated, it gives CASSLWLAASTDTQYF. Using reference TRBV28 and TRBJ2-3 for the parts outside the CDR3, the full variable domain is DVKVTQSSRYLVKRTGEKVFLECVQDMDHENMFWYRQDPGLGLRLIYFSYDVKMKEKGDIPEGYSVSREKKERFSLILESASTNQTSMYLCASSLWLAASTDTQYFGPGTRLTVL.